A single sample is the source of the 25 T cell receptor beta chains below, sequenced in a study of control samples from healthy donors and cancer patients. TCRdb keeps only in-frame clones here, not all; method: immunoSEQ multiplex PCR. The repertoire holds 95,000 to 130,000 clones, with 93% as singletons. The specimen sequenced was blood. These receptors were taken from a man under 40 in good health.

The chain joins TRBV4-1 to TRBJ2-7, with 10 bases aligning to TRBD1. V trimming: 3 bases; J trimming: 7 bases; junction bases outside the gene matches: 9. The CDR3 loop spans 15 amino acids. The germline V gene has CDR1 MGHRA and CDR2 YSYEKL. The CDR3 DNA sequence: TGCGCCAGCAGCCACTTAGGACAGGGGGGACAGGAGCAGTACTTC. Protein: CASSHLGQGGQEQYF.

The chain has TRBV6-7 and TRBJ2-3; 7 bases are shared with TRBD1. TRBV6-7 carries the ORF label, with uncertain function. The V and J ends lost 7 bases and 6 bases, in that order; junction bases with no gene match: 7. CDR3 size: 13 residues. The CDR3 nucleotides are TGTGCCAGCACCAGGGGGTTTTCGGATACGCAGTATTTT. Translated, it gives CASTRGFSDTQYF.

The sample holds one count of this clone. The gene calls are TRBV4-2 and TRBJ2-7; 7 bases map to TRBD2. Germline loops: CDR1 LGHNA, CDR2 YNFKEQ. The trim removed 1 base at V and 0 bases at J, leaving 9 bases unmatched. The CDR3 spans 17 residues. The CDR3, as DNA: TGTGCCAGCAGCCAAGGACCCCTAGCGGCCTACTCCTACGAGCAGTACTTC. Its translation: CASSQGPLAAYSYEQYF.

The chain is built from TRBV28 and TRBJ2-3; 10 bases are a match to TRBD1. This CDR3 spans 15 amino acids. The ends lost 4 bases at V and 9 bases at J; junction bases unmatched: 10. Germline V gene data show CDR1 as MDHEN and CDR2 as SYDVKM. CDR3 coding DNA: TGTGCCAGCAGTTCACGTAGACAGGGGGCCTTGACGCAGTATTTT. Translation gives CASSSRRQGALTQYF.

This clone was found once. J is TRBJ2-3 and V is TRBV19; D might be TRBD1 (6 bases). Trimming cost V 4 bases and J 2 bases, with 16 bases left between them. The CDR3 totals 16 residues. Germline assignment: CDR1 LNHDA and CDR2 SQIVND (reference sequence). The CDR3 sequence is CASSRGQGSFTDTQYF. Written as DNA, the CDR3 is TGTGCCAGTAGTAGGGGGCAGGGGAGTTTCACAGATACGCAGTATTTT.

The rearrangement uses TRBV19 and TRBJ1-2; 9 bases are shared with TRBD1. The J segment lost 4 bases and the V segment lost 4 bases, leaving 7 bases of the junction unmatched. Looked up from germline, CDR1 is LNHDA and CDR2 is SQIVND (reference sequence). This CDR3 is 15 amino acids long. CDR3 in DNA: TGTGCCAGTAGTAAAGGGACAGGGTCGGGCTATGGCTACACCTTC. Its translation is CASSKGTGSGYGYTF.

The rearrangement joins TRBV3-1 (or the pseudogene TRBV3-2) to TRBJ2-7, with D unresolved. CDR1 is LGHDT and CDR2 is YNNKEL in the germline V gene (reference sequence). This CDR3 spans 12 amino acids. Trimming stripped 1 base from V and 5 bases from J, with 6 bases between. The CDR3, as DNA: TGTGCCAGCAGCCAAGGAAAGGACGAGCAGTACTTC. This sequence encodes CASSQGKDEQYF.

The V and J genes are TRBV6-5 and TRBJ1-4, with D possibly being TRBD1 (5 bases). In germline, CDR1 is MNHEY, CDR2 SVGAGI. The CDR3 loop spans 14 amino acids. V dropped 7 bases and J dropped 7 bases, with 16 bases sitting between them. The CDR3 nucleotides read TGTGCCAGCAAGTTCGCAGGGATGAGTGAAAAACTGTTTTTT. This sequence encodes CASKFAGMSEKLFF.

The chain couples TRBV3-1 (or the pseudogene TRBV3-2) to TRBJ2-2, with 11 positions matching TRBD2. Germline V gene sequence: CDR1 LGHDT, CDR2 YNNKEL (reference sequence). The CDR3 is made up of 15 amino acids. Trimming took 3 bases from V and 5 from J; bases not matched to a gene: 2. In nucleotides, the CDR3 is TGTGCCAGCAGCCAGGGGACTAGCGGAACCGGGGAGCTGTTTTTT. The encoded protein is CASSQGTSGTGELFF.

Here the CDR3 reads CAISDIPDVSPLHF. The CDR3 DNA reads TGTGCCATCAGTGACATCCCGGACGTATCACCCCTCCACTTT. The chain joins TRBV10-3 to TRBJ1-6; D not resolved. From germline, CDR1 is ENHRY and CDR2 SYGVKD. The CDR3 runs to 14 residues. V gave up 3 bases and J gave up 10 bases, with 13 bases separating them.

In DNA form, the CDR3 reads TGTGTCAGAAGCGCTCGGGACAGGAAGAAAGCTCCTGCACAAGAGACCCAGTACTTC. Amino acid sequence: CVRSARDRKKAPAQETQYF. The chain joins TRBV7-5 to TRBJ2-5; the table's D call, TRBD1, has no DNA check behind it. TRBV7-5 is designated a pseudogene. The CDR3 runs to 19 residues.

The chain is built from TRBV19 and TRBJ2-2, with D uncertain. The ends were cut back, 3 bases at V and 2 bases at J, with 7 bases in the middle. Germline lookup yields CDR1 LNHDA and CDR2 SQIVND (reference sequence). The CDR3 loop spans 14 amino acids. As DNA, the CDR3 is TGTGCCAGTAGTATTACCCCTAACACCGGGGAGCTGTTTTTT. Encoded protein: CASSITPNTGELFF. The full variable domain, with the rest looked up from reference TRBV19 and TRBJ2-2, is DGGITQSPKYLFRKEGQNVTLSCEQNLNHDAMYWYRQDPGQGLRLIYYSQIVNDFQKGDIAEGYSVSREKKESFPLTVTSAQKNPTAFYLCASSITPNTGELFFGEGSRLTVL.

The chain is built from TRBV9 and TRBJ1-1, with D uncertain. The V gene's germline CDR1 is SGDLS and CDR2 YYNGEE. V was pared by 1 base and J by 1 base, with 8 bases between. The CDR3 is 14 residues long. The CDR3 sequence is CASSVTGTNTEAFF. CDR3 DNA: TGTGCCAGCAGCGTAACGGGAACGAACACTGAAGCTTTCTTT.

V and J are TRBV7-9 and TRBJ1-2; D possibly corresponds to TRBD1 (6 bases). V lost 1 base and J lost 4, with 7 bases in between. The CDR3 loop spans 13 amino acids. Germline CDR1 and CDR2: SEHNR and FQNEAQ (reference sequence). CDR3 amino acids: CASSLGGAYGYTF. CDR3 in DNA: TGTGCCAGCAGCTTAGGGGGGGCCTATGGCTACACCTTC.

The chain uses TRBV7-9 and TRBJ1-3; D is undetermined. V lost 2 bases to trimming and J lost 0 bases, with 14 bases between them. The CDR3 runs 17 residues. Germline values: CDR1 SEHNR, CDR2 FQNEAQ (reference sequence). The CDR3 DNA reads as TGTGCCAGCAGCTTAATCGGGGAAACGATCTCTGGAAACACCATATATTTT. This sequence encodes CASSLIGETISGNTIYF.

The chain carries TRBV9 and TRBJ2-5, with D perhaps TRBD2 (6 bases). The V and J ends lost 2 bases and 5 bases respectively, with 16 bases between them. Looked up from germline, CDR1 is SGDLS and CDR2 is YYNGEE. The CDR3 extends over 15 amino acids. The CDR3 is CASSVGRSRGETQYF. The CDR3 nucleotides are TGTGCCAGCAGCGTTGGACGCTCCCGGGGGGAGACCCAGTACTTC. The full variable domain, with the rest looked up from reference TRBV9 and TRBJ2-5, is DSGVTQTPKHLITATGQRVTLRCSPRSGDLSVYWYQQSLDQGLQFLIQYYNGEERAKGNILERFSAQQFPDLHSELNLSSLELGDSALYFCASSVGRSRGETQYFGPGTRLLVL.

The genes are TRBV4-1 and TRBJ1-1, with 12 bases that match TRBD1. V dropped 5 bases and J dropped 6; count of bases not matched to a gene: 4. Looked up from germline, CDR1 is MGHRA and CDR2 is YSYEKL. CDR3 length: 14 residues. The CDR3 loop reads CASSSGQGAPEAFF. CDR3 DNA sequence: TGCGCCAGCAGCTCGGGACAGGGGGCGCCTGAAGCTTTCTTT.

This sequence joins TRBV2 and TRBJ1-1; 7 positions agree with TRBD1. The CDR3 consists of 16 residues. With 3 bases clipped from V and 5 bases from J, the junction kept 12 bases outside the gene matches. Per the germline V gene, CDR1 is SNHLY and CDR2 is FYNNEI. CDR3 in amino acids: CASSDVGGGGGTEAFF. For the CDR3, the DNA is TGTGCCAGCAGTGATGTGGGAGGAGGGGGCGGGACTGAAGCTTTCTTT.

The chain is built from TRBV6-2 or TRBV6-3 and TRBJ2-1; D might be TRBD2 (6 bases). The CDR3 spans 16 residues. Deletions cut 2 bases from V and 3 bases from J, with 14 bases between. Germline CDR1 is MNHEY and CDR2 is SVGEGT. Here the CDR3 DNA reads TGTGCCAGCAGTTACCCGTTGGAGGGTCACTACAATGAGCAGTTCTTC. This sequence encodes CASSYPLEGHYNEQFF.

This chain joins TRBV28 and TRBJ2-1; D is unresolved. Germline V gene sequence: CDR1 MDHEN, CDR2 SYDVKM. The CDR3 is made up of 12 amino acids. Trimming removed 2 bases at V and 3 bases at J, with 2 bases between. CDR3 residues: CASSLRYNEQFF. The CDR3 DNA is TGTGCCAGCAGTTTACGCTACAATGAGCAGTTCTTC.

The chain combines TRBV19 with TRBJ1-1; D gene ambiguous. The CDR3 runs 12 residues. Germline assignment: CDR1 LNHDA and CDR2 SQIVND (reference sequence). The germline V and J ends were trimmed by 4 bases and 6 bases, with 9 bases remaining between them. CDR3 DNA sequence: TGTGCCAGTAGTAAAGTCGGGGCTGAAGCTTTCTTT. Its protein is CASSKVGAEAFF.

The CDR3 region has the DNA TGTGCCAGCAGCTTATTTGGCAGGGAAGGACAGCCCCAGCATTTT. Protein: CASSLFGREGQPQHF. The chain carries TRBV7-2 and TRBJ1-5; TRBD1 is a possible D gene (5 bases). Trimming removed 2 bases from V and 7 bases from J, with 15 bases in between. Germline CDR1 SGHTA, CDR2 FQGNSA. This CDR3 is built from 15 residues.

J is TRBJ1-4 and V is TRBV19; 9 positions match TRBD1. This CDR3 has 15 residues. Looked up from germline, CDR1 is LNHDA and CDR2 is SQIVND (reference sequence). The V gene end was trimmed by 9 bases and the J gene end by 0 bases; junction bases not matched to a gene: 5. This CDR3 is CASRDRDATNEKLFF. The CDR3, as DNA: TGTGCCAGCCGGGACAGGGATGCAACTAATGAAAAACTGTTTTTT. The full variable domain, its missing parts supplied by reference TRBV19 and TRBJ1-4, is DGGITQSPKYLFRKEGQNVTLSCEQNLNHDAMYWYRQDPGQGLRLIYYSQIVNDFQKGDIAEGYSVSREKKESFPLTVTSAQKNPTAFYLCASRDRDATNEKLFFGSGTQLSVL.

A word on this clone: The junction departs from the called germline gene at one end, perhaps through a read error. V gene TRBV27 combines with J gene TRBJ2-7; no definite D call. CDR1 MNHEY and CDR2 SMNVEV come from the germline V gene (reference sequence). This CDR3 has 18 residues. The CDR3 here is CASSISPPVALFSYEQYF. CDR3 sequence (DNA): TGTGCCAGCAGTATATCCCCCCCGGTCGCCCTCTTCTCCTACGAGCAGTACTTC.

CDR3 DNA sequence: TGTGCCTGCTCTTCCTATGACACCGGGGAGCTGTTTTTT. Translated: CACSSYDTGELFF. This rearrangement joins TRBV10-3 to TRBJ2-2; no clear D gene. Germline-derived CDR1 and CDR2 are ENHRY and SYGVKD. Trimming removed 11 bases at V and 3 bases at J, with 13 bases between. The CDR3 extends over 13 amino acids.